The 13 T cell receptor beta chains below were found in one sample sequenced in a study of identical twins. One entry per CDR3 protein results from TCRdb running MiXCR on the 5' RACE reads. Among 210,000 or so distinct CDR3 sequences listed, approximately 16% were seen once. The same data also went into a second study, on T cells expressing NK-cell markers.

Sample: CD8+ T cells sorted from blood. The origin of the receptors is a young woman in good health.

The rearrangement joins TRBV3-1 to TRBJ2-7, with TRBD2 identical over 9 bases. Trimming took 4 bases from V and 6 from J; bases not matched to a gene: 7. The CDR3 runs to 14 residues. Germline CDR1 reads LGHDT; CDR2 reads YNNKEL (reference sequence). Written as DNA, the CDR3 is TGTGCCAGCAGCCCTCCAGCGGGAGGTGGCGAGCAGTACTTC. It is translated as CASSPPAGGGEQYF.

This clonotype appeared a few times. The chain couples TRBV12-3 or TRBV12-4 to TRBJ1-1, with D tentatively TRBD1 (5 bases). Trimming removed 5 bases from V and 8 bases from J, with 9 bases in between. The CDR3 sequence is 11 residues long. CDR3 coding DNA: TGTGCCAGCAGTCCCGACAGAGAAGCTTTCTTT. It yields the protein CASSPDREAFF.

The rearrangement joins TRBV12-3 or TRBV12-4 to TRBJ2-7; 8 bases align to TRBD1. This CDR3 has 13 amino acids. J gave up 5 bases and V 5 bases, and 5 bases lay outside the gene matches. The CDR3 sequence: CASSAAGGDEQYF. CDR3 nucleotide sequence: TGTGCCAGCAGTGCGGCAGGGGGCGACGAGCAGTACTTC.

This clonotype was observed a few times. This chain uses TRBV29-1 with TRBJ1-2; 7 positions agree with TRBD1. The V segment lost 4 bases and the J segment 3 bases; nucleotides outside the gene matches: 2. Germline lookup yields CDR1 SQVTM and CDR2 ANQGSEA. This CDR3 is built from 12 residues. CDR3 nucleotide sequence: TGCAGCGTTGCCAGGGGGGACTATGGCTACACCTTC. Translation: CSVARGDYGYTF.

This sequence joins TRBV11-1 and TRBJ2-1; D might be TRBD2 (6 bases). Trimming cost V 5 bases and J 2 bases, with 22 bases left between them. The germline gives CDR1 SGHAT, CDR2 FQDESV (reference sequence). This CDR3 comprises 18 residues. The CDR3 coding sequence is TGTGCCAGCAGCCAGCCTGTGGGGTCGGGACTTACCTACAATGAGCAGTTCTTC. It is translated as CASSQPVGSGLTYNEQFF.

DNA for the CDR3: TGTGCCAGCAGTGAAGCACGTAGCGGGGGAACCTACGAGCAGTACTTC. It yields the protein CASSEARSGGTYEQYF. The V gene is TRBV6-1, the J gene TRBJ2-7; 9 nucleotides line up with TRBD2. CDR3 length: 16 residues. Unmatched junction bases numbered 5, after V lost 0 bases and J lost 2 bases. Germline V lookup: CDR1 MNHNS, CDR2 SASEGT.

This chain connects TRBV6-5 to TRBJ2-7; D may be TRBD2 (5 bases). Per germline, CDR1 MNHEY and CDR2 SVGAGI. The V gene lost 0 bases and the J gene lost 4 bases, with 16 bases spanning the gap. CDR3 length: 16 amino acids. The CDR3 DNA sequence: TGTGCCAGCAGTTACTCGGCTCCCATACTAGGGTACGAGCAGTACTTC. Its translation: CASSYSAPILGYEQYF.

The chain combines TRBV12-3 or TRBV12-4 with TRBJ1-5, with D possibly matching TRBD1 (5 bases). V lost 3 bases, J lost 1 base, and 10 bases lay in between. The CDR3 is made up of 15 amino acids. CDR3: CASSFGGNSNQPQHF. The CDR3 region has the DNA TGTGCCAGCAGTTTCGGGGGGAACAGCAATCAGCCCCAGCATTTT.

Comments on this clonotype: A junction boundary mismatches the germline segment, possibly from a read error. The chain recombines TRBV20-1 with TRBJ2-7; 8 bases fit TRBD1. This CDR3 contains 15 residues. The germline V gene has CDR1 DFQATT and CDR2 SNEGSKA (reference sequence). Here the CDR3 reads CCANMGSQGDIEQYF. The CDR3 bases are TGCTGTGCTAACATGGGGTCACAGGGGGATATCGAGCAGTACTTC.

The rearrangement uses TRBV27 and TRBJ2-1; D unresolved. CDR1 and CDR2 from the germline V gene are MNHEY and SMNVEV (reference sequence). Between the trimmed V and J ends, which lost 5 bases and 0 bases, there was a span of 11 bases. The CDR3 has 15 residues. The CDR3 bases are TGTGCCAGCAGTCCATCCCTCAGCTCCTACAATGAGCAGTTCTTC. Protein: CASSPSLSSYNEQFF.

The chain couples TRBV10-3 to TRBJ1-3; no reliable D call. Per germline, CDR1 ENHRY and CDR2 SYGVKD. This CDR3 has 13 residues. Trimming stripped 4 bases from V and 0 bases from J, with 4 bases between. DNA for the CDR3: TGTGCCATCAGTGGGAGCTCTGGAAACACCATATATTTT. Protein product: CAISGSSGNTIYF.

V is TRBV10-3 and J is TRBJ2-1; D may be TRBD1 or TRBD2 (5 bases each). The V end lost 4 bases, the J end lost 8 bases, and 15 bases lay between the germline ends. The germline gives CDR1 ENHRY, CDR2 SYGVKD. The CDR3 totals 14 residues. The CDR3 loop is CAISGPGTAYEQFF. Here the CDR3 DNA reads TGTGCCATCAGTGGCCCCGGGACGGCCTATGAGCAGTTCTTC.

This clonotype turned up a few times. This chain connects TRBV27 to TRBJ2-7; possibly TRBD2 for D (5 bases). Germline loops: CDR1 MNHEY, CDR2 SMNVEV (reference sequence). The CDR3 is 16 residues long. The V end was cut by 5 bases, the J end by 5 bases, with 22 bases between. CDR3 sequence (DNA): TGTGCCAGCAGTACCCTGGGAGCCACGGGGTCCAACGAGCAGTACTTC. Translated: CASSTLGATGSNEQYF.